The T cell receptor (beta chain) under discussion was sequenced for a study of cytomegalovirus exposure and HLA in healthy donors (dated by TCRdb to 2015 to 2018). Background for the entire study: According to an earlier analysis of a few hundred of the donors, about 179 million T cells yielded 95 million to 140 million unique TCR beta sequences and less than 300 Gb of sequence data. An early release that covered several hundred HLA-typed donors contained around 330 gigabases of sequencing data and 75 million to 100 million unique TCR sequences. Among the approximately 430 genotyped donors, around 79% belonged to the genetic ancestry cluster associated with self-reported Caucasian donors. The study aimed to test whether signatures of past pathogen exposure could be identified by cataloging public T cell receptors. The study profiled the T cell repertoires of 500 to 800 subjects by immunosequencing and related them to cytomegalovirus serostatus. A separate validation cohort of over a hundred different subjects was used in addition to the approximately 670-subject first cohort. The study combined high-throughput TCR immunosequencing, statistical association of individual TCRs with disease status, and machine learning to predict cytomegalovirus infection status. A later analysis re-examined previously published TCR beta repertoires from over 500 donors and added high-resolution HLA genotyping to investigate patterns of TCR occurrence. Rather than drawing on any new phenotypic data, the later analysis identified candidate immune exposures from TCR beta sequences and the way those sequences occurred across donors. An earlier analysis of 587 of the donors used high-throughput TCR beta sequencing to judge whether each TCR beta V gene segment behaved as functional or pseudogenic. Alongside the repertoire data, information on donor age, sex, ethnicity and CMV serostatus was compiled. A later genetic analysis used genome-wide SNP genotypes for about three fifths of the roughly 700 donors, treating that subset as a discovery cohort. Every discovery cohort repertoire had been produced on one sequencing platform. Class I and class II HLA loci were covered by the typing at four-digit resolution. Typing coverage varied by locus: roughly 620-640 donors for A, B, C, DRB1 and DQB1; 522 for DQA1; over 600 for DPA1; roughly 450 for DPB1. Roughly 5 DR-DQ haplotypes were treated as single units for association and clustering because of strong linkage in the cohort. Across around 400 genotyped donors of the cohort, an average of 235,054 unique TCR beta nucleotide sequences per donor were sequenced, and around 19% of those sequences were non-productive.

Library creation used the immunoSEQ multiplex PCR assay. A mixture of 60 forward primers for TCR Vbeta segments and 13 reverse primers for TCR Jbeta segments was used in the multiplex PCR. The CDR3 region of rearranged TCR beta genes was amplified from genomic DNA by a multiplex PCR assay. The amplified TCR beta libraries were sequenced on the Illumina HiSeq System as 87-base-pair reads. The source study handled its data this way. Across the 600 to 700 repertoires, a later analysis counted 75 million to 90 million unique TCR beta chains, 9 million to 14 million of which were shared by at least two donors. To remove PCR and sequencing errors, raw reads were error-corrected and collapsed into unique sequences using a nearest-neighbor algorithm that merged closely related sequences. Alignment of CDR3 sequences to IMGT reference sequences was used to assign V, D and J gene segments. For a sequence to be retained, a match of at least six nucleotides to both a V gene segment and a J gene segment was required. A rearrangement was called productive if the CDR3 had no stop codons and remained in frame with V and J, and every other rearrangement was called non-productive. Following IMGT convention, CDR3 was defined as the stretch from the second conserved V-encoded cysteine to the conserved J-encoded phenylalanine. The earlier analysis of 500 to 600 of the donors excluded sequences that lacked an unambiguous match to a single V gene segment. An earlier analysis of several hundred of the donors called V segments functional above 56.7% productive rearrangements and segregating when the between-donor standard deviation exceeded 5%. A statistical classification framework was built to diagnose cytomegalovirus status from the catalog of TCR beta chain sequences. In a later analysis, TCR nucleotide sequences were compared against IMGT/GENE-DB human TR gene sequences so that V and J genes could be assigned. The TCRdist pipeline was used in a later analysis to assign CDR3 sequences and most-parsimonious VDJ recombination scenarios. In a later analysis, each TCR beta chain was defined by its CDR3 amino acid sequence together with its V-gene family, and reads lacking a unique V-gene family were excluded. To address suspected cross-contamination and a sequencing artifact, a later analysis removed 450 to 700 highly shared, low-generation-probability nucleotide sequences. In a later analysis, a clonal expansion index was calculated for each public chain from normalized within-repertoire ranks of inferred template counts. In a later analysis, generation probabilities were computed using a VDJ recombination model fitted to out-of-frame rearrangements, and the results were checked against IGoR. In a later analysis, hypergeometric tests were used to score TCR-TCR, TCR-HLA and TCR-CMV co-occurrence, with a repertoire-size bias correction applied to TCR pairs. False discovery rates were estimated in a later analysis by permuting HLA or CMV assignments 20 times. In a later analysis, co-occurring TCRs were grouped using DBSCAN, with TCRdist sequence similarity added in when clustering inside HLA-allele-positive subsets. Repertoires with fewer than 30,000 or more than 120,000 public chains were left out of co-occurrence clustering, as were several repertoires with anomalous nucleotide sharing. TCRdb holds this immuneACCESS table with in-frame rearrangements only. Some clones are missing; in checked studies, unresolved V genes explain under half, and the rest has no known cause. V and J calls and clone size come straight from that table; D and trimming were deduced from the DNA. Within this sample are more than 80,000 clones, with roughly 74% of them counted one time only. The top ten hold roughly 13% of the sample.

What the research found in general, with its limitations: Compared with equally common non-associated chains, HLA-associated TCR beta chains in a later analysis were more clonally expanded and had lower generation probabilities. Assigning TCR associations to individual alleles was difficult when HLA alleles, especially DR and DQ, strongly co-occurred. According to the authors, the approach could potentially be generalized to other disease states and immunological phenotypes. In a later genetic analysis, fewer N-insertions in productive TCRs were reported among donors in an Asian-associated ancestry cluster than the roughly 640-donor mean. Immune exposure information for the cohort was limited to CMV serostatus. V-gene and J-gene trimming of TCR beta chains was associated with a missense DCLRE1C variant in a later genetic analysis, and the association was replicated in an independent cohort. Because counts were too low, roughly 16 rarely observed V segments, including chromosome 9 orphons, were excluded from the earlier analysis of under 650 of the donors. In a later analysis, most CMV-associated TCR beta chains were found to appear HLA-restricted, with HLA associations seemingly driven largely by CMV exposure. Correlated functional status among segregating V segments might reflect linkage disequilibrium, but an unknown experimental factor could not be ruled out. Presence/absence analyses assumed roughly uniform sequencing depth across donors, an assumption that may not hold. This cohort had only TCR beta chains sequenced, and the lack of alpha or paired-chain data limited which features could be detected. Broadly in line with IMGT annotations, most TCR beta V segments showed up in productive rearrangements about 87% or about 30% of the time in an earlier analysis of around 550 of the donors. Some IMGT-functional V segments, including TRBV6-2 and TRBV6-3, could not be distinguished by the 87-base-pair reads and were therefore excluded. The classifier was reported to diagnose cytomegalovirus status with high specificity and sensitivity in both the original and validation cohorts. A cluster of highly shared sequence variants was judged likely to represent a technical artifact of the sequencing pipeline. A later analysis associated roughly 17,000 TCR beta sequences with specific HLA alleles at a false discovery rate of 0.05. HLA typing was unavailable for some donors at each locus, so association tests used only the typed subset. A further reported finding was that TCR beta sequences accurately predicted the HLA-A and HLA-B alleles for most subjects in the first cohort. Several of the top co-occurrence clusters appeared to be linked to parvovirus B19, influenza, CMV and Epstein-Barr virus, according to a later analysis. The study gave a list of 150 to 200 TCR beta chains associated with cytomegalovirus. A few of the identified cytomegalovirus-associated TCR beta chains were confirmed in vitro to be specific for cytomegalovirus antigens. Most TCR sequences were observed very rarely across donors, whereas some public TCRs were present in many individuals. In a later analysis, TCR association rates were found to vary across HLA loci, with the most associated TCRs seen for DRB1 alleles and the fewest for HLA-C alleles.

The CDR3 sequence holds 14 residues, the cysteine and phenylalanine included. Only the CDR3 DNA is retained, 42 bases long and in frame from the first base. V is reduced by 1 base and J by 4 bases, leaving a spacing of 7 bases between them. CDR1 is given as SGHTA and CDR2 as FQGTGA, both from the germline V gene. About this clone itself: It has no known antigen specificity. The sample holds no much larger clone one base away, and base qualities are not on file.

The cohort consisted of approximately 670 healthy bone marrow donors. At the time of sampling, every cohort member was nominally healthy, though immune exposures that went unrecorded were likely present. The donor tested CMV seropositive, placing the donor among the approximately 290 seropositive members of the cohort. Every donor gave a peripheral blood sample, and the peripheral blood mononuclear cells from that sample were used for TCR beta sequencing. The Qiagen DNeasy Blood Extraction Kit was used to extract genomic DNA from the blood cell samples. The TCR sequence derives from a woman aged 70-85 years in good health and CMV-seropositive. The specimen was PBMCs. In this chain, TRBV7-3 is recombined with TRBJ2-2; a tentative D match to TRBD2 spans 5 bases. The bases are TGTGCCAGCAGCTTAAGACGGGGCACCGGGGAGCTGTTTTTT. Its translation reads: CASSLRRGTGELFF.